This T cell receptor beta chain was retrieved from a study of blood T cell repertoires in COVID-19 (dated by TCRdb to 2019 to 2021). With regard to the full study: The collaborator samples originated in the United States, Italy and Spain and spanned the acute and convalescent phases of COVID-19. Nearly every sample came with metadata listing a de-identified subject ID, COVID-19 status, age in years and sex. Samples were obtained from the ongoing ImmuneRACE study (first 160 participants) and from over 1,000 subjects provided by 6 global collaborators. Where available, HLA class I and class II types were taken from metadata supplied by the sample provider and were not determined by assay-based typing. The dataset comprised deeply sampled blood TCRbeta repertoires from subjects exposed to, actively infected with, or recovered from COVID-19. The material from the prospective study consisted of cDNA or gDNA derived from T cells, B-cell-depleted T cells, or PBMCs. The repertoires were made available in a free public database intended to serve as a resource for research on the immune response to SARS-CoV-2. The full study reports these points: The quantity of clinical and demographic metadata differed by source and by participant and was supplied without curation.

The collaborating institutions used their own protocols to collect whole blood in K2EDTA tubes. For TCRbeta analysis, collaborators shipped samples as frozen whole blood, isolated PBMCs, or DNA extracted from either of those sample types. As for this clone: It lacks a known antigen. Base qualities were left out, and no much larger clone turns up one base away.

TCRbeta CDR3 regions were amplified from genomic DNA using the immunoSEQ Assay, a bias-controlled multiplex PCR. The original pipeline was this. The number of nucleated cells in each sample was estimated from the amplification of reference gene primers within the assay. Sequence reads were collapsed and filtered to measure the absolute abundance of every unique TCRbeta CDR3 rearrangement. Productive Simpson clonality was computed per sample as the square root of Simpson's diversity index over productive rearrangements. Held by TCRdb, this immuneACCESS table contains in-frame sequences only and omits some clones. Under half of the omission traces to an unresolved V gene where checked; the cause of the rest is unknown. The V and J calls and clone size come from that table; D and trimming were worked out from the DNA. The table for this sample lists some 250,000 clones; 65% to 85% of them were counted only once. Approximately 5.3% of the sample rests with the top ten.

CDR1 and CDR2, per the germline V gene (reference sequence), are LGHDT and YNNKEL. Inclusive of the bounding cysteine and phenylalanine, the CDR3 is 15 residues long. Only the CDR3 part of the read is kept: 45 bases, read in frame from the first base. At the junction V is shortened by 1 base and J by 2 bases, with 11 bases in between. Sequenced: peripheral blood. The rearranged chain carries TRBV3-1 (or the pseudogene TRBV3-2) and TRBJ2-5; the D segment cannot be called with confidence. This TCR derives from an older man with acute or convalescent COVID-19. The DNA is TGTGCCAGCAGCCAAGCTAGGTCCAGACAAGAGACCCAGTACTTC. This sequence encodes CASSQARSRQETQYF.